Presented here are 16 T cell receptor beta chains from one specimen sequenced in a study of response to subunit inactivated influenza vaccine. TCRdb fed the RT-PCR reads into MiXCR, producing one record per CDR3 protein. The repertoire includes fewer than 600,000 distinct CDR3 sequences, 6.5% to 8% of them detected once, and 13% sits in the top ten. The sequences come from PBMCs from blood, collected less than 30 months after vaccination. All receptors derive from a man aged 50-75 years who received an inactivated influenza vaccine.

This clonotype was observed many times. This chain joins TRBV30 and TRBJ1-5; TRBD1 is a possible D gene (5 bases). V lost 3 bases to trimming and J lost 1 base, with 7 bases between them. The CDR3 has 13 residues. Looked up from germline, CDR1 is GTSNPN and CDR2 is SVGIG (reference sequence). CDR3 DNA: TGTGCCTGGAGCCGACAGAGCAATCAGCCCCAGCATTTT. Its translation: CAWSRQSNQPQHF.

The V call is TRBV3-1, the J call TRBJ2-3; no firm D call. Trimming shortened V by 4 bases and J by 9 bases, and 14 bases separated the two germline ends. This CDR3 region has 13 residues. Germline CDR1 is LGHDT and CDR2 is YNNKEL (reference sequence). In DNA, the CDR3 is TGTGCCAGCAGCCCGAATTCAGGATCGACGCAGTATTTT. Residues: CASSPNSGSTQYF.

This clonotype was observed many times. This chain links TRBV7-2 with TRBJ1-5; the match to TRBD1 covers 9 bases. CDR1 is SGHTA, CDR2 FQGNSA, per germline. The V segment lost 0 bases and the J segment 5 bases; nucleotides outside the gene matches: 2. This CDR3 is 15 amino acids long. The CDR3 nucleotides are TGTGCCAGCAGCTTAGCGGGACAGGGCTATCAGCCCCAGCATTTT. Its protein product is CASSLAGQGYQPQHF.

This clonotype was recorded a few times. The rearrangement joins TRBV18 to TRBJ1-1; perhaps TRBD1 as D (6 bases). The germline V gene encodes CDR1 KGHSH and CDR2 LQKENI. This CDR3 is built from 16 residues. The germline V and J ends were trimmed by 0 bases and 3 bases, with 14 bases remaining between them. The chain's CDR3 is CASSPPNGGAHTEAFF. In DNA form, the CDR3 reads TGTGCCAGCTCACCACCTAATGGGGGGGCACACACTGAAGCTTTCTTT.

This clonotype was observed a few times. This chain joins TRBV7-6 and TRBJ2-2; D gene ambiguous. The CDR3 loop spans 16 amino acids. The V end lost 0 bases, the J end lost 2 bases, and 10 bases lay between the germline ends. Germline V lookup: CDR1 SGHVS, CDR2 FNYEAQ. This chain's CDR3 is CASSLAPGHNTGELFF. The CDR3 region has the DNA TGTGCCAGCAGCTTAGCTCCTGGGCATAACACCGGGGAGCTGTTTTTT.

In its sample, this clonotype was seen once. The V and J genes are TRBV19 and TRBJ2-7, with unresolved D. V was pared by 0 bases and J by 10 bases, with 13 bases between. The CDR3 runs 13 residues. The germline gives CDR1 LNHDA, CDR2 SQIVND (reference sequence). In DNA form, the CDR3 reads TGTGCCAGTAGTATAGAGATATACGGGTTACAGTACTTC. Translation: CASSIEIYGLQYF.

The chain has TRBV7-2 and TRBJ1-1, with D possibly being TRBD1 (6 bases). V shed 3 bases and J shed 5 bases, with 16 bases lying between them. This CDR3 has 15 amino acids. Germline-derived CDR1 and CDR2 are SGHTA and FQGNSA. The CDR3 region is CASSFQTGMGTEAFF. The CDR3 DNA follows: TGTGCCAGCAGCTTCCAAACAGGGATGGGGACTGAAGCTTTCTTT. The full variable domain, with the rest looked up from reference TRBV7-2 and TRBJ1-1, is GAGVSQSPSNKVTEKGKDVELRCDPISGHTALYWYRQSLGQGLEFLIYFQGNSAPDKSGLPSDRFSAERTGGSVSTLTIQRTQQEDSAVYLCASSFQTGMGTEAFFGQGTRLTVV.

CDR3 loop: CSARVGGRETQYF. CDR3 coding DNA: TGCAGTGCTAGAGTGGGGGGCCGAGAGACCCAGTACTTC. The chain employs TRBV20-1 and TRBJ2-5, with D tentatively TRBD1 or TRBD2 (6 bases each). This CDR3 spans 13 amino acids. V lost 1 base and J 4 bases, leaving 10 bases between the germline ends. In germline, CDR1 is DFQATT, CDR2 SNEGSKA (reference sequence).

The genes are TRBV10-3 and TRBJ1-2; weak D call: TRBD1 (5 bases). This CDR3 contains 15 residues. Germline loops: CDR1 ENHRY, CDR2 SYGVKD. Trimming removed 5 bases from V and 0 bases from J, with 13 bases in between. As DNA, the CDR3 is TGTGCCATCAGTTCCCAGGGAGCTGCTAACTATGGCTACACCTTC. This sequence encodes CAISSQGAANYGYTF.

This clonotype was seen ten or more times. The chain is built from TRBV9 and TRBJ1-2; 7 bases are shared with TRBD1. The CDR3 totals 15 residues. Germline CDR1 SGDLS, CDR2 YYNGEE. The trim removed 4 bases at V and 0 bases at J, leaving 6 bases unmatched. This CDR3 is CASSTRDSPNYGYTF. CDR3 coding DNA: TGTGCCAGCAGCACCCGGGACAGCCCTAACTATGGCTACACCTTC.

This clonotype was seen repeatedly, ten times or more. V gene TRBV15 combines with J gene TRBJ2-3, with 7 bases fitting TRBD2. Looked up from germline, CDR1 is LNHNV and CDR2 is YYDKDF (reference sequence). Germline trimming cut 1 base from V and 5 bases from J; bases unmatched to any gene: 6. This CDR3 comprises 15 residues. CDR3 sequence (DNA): TGTGCCACCAGCAGAGCTGGCGGGAGTGGAGATACGCAGTATTTT. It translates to CATSRAGGSGDTQYF.

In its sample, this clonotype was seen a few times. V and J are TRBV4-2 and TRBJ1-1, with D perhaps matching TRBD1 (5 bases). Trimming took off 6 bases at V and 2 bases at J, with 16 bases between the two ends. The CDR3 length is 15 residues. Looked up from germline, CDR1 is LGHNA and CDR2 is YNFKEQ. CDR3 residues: CASRVPGGANTEAFF. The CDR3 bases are TGTGCCAGCAGGGTGCCGGGAGGGGCTAACACTGAAGCTTTCTTT.

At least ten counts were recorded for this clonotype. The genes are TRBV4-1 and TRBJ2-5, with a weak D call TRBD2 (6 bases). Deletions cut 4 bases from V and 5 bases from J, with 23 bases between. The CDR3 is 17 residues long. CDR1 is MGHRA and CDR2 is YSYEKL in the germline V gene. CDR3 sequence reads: CASSPVGRRRGGETQYF. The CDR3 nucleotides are TGCGCCAGCAGCCCGGTAGGGCGTCGGCGGGGCGGGGAGACCCAGTACTTC.

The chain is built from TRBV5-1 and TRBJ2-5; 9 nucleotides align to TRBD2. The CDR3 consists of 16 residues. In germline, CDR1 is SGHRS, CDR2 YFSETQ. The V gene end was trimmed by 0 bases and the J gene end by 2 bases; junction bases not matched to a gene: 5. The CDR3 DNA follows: TGCGCCAGCAGCTTGGCCTTAGCGGGGGAGCAAGAGACCCAGTACTTC. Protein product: CASSLALAGEQETQYF.

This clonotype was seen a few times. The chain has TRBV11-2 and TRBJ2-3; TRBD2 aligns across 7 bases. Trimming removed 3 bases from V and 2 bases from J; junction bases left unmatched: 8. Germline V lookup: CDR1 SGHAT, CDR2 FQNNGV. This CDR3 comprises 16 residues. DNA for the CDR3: TGTGCCAGCAGCTTGCGGGAGTCGGTTAACACAGATACGCAGTATTTT. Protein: CASSLRESVNTDTQYF.

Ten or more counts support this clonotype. The CDR3 sequence is CASSLVSGAINEQYF. DNA for the CDR3: TGTGCCAGCAGCTTAGTCTCAGGGGCGATCAACGAGCAGTACTTC. The chain uses TRBV7-2 and TRBJ2-7, with a possible D match to TRBD1 (6 bases). Trimming removed 1 base at V and 5 bases at J, with 15 bases between. This CDR3 spans 15 amino acids. Looked up from germline, CDR1 is SGHTA and CDR2 is FQGNSA. Supplemented by reference TRBV7-2 and TRBJ2-7, the full variable domain reads GAGVSQSPSNKVTEKGKDVELRCDPISGHTALYWYRQSLGQGLEFLIYFQGNSAPDKSGLPSDRFSAERTGGSVSTLTIQRTQQEDSAVYLCASSLVSGAINEQYFGPGTRLTVT.